The entry below gives a single T cell receptor beta chain sequence along with its context. The method was immunoSEQ multiplex PCR; TCRdb's version includes in-frame clones alone and lacks a portion of them. The sample shows tens of thousands of clones, over 75% of them seen only once. This CDR3 contains 15 residues. Trimming took off 5 bases at V and 7 bases at J, with 18 bases between the two ends. Germline V CDR1 and CDR2: SGHVS, FQNEAQ. The sample comes from a study of PD-L1 blockade in urothelial cancer. The rearrangement joins TRBV7-8 to TRBJ1-5; TRBD1 might be the D (6 bases). The sample was PBMCs, taken around atezolizumab (anti-PD-L1) treatment. The sequence was collected from a man aged 50 or older with urothelial cancer. CDR3 bases: TGTGCCAGCAGCCCGGGGGCTGGGAGGGGGCAGCCCCAGCATTTT. The encoded protein is CASSPGAGRGQPQHF.